The source of this TCR beta chain is a study of shared clonotypes between healthy human individuals. The authors ran the assay at deep level. Every subset had its genomic DNA shared out evenly among several immunoSEQ plates. The method was immunoSEQ multiplex PCR; TCRdb's version includes in-frame clones alone and lacks a portion of them. The data show roughly 700,000 clones, with around 67% seen just once and about 1.8% held by the top ten. Study-wide points: The study found about 5% of naive CD4 clonotypes shared across a handful of donors.

Trimming left V 0 bases short and J 6 bases short, with 15 bases between. CDR1 is SGHAT and CDR2 is FQNNGV in the germline V gene. CDR3 length: 16 residues. Concerning this clone: No antigen is known for it.

This receptor was obtained from a woman aged 25-40 years in good health. This chain joins TRBV11-2 and TRBJ2-1, with D perhaps given as TRBD1 or TRBD2 (5 bases each). What was sequenced was memory CD4+ T cells sorted from blood. Documented subset: CD45RA-negative fraction. The CDR3 protein is CASSLDRLTRGNEQFF. The CDR3 DNA reads TGTGCCAGCAGCTTAGATCGACTAACAAGGGGCAATGAGCAGTTCTTC.